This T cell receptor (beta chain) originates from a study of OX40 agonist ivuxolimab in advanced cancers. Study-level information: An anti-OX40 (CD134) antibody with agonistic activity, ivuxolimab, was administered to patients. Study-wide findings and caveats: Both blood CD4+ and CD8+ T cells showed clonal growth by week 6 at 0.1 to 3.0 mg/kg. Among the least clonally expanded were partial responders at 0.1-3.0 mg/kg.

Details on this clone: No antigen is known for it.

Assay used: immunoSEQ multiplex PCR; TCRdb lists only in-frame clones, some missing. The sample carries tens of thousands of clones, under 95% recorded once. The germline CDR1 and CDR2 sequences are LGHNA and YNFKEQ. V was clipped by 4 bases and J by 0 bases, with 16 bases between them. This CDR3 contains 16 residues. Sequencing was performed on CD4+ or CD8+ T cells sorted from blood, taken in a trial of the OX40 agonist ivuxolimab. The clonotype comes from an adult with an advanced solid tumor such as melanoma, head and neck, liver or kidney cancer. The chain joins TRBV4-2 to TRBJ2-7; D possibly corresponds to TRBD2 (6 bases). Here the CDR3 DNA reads TGTGCCAGCAGCCCAGCCGGGACTCAGAACTCCTACGAGCAGTACTTC. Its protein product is CASSPAGTQNSYEQYF.